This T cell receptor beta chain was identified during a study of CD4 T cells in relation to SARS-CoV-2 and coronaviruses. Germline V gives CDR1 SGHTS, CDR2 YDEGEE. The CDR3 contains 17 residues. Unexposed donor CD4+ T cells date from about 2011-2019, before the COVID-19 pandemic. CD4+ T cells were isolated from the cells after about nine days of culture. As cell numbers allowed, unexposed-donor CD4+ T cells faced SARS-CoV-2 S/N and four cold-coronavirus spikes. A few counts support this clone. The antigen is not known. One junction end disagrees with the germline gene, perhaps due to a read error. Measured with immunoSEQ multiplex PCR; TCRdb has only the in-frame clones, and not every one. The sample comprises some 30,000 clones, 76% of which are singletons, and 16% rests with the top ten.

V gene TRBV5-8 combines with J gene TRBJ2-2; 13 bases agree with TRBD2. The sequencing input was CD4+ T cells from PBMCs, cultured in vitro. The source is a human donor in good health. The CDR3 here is CASSFPTSGRNPGELFF. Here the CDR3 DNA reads TGTGCCAGCAGCTTCCCGACTAGCGGGAGGAACCCCGGGGAGCTGTTTTTT.